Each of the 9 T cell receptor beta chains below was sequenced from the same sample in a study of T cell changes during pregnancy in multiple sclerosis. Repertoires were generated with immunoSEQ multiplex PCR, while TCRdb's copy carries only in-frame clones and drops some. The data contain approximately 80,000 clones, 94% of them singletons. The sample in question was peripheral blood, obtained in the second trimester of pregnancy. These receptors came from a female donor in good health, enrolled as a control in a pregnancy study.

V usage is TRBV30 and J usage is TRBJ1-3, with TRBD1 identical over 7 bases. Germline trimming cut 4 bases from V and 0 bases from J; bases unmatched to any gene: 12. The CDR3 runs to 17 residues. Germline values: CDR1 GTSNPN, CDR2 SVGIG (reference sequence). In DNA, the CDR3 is TGTGCCTGGATCACCAAGGGGGACAGATCCTCTGGAAACACCATATATTTT. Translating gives CAWITKGDRSSGNTIYF.

The CDR3 loop is CASSTPGLANEQFF. Written as DNA, the CDR3 is TGTGCCAGCAGCACCCCGGGACTAGCAAATGAGCAGTTCTTC. The J gene is TRBJ2-1, the V gene TRBV6-1, with TRBD2 identical over 9 bases. Germline CDR1 MNHNS, CDR2 SASEGT. After removal of 6 bases from V and 7 bases from J, the junction contained 7 bases not matched to a gene. The CDR3 runs 14 residues.

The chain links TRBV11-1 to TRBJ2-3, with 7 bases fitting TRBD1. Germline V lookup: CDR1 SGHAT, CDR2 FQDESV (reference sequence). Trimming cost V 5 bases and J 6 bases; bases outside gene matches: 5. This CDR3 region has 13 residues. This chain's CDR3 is CASSPDRADTQYF. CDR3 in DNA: TGTGCCAGCAGCCCTGACAGGGCTGATACGCAGTATTTT.

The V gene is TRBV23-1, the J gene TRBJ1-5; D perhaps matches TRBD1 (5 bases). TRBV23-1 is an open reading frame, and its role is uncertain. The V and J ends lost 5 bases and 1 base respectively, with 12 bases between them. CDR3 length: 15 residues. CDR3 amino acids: CASSFWGGSNQPQHF. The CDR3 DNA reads TGCGCCAGCAGTTTTTGGGGGGGGAGCAATCAGCCCCAGCATTTT.

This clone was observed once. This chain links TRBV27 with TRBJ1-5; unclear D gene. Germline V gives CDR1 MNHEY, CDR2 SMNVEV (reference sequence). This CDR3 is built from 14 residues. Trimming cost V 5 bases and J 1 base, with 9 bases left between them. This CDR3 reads CASSLQVSNQPQHF. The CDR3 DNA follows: TGTGCCAGCAGTCTTCAGGTGAGCAATCAGCCCCAGCATTTT.

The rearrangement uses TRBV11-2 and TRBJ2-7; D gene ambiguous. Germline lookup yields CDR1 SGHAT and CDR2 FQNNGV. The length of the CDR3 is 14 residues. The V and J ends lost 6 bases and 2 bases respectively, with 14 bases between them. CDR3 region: CASSSLGRAYEQYF. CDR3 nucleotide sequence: TGTGCCAGCAGTAGTTTGGGCAGAGCCTACGAGCAGTACTTC.

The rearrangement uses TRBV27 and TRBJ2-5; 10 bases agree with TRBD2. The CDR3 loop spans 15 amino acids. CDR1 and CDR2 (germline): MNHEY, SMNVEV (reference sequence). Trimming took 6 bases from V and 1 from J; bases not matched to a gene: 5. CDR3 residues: CASRITSGVQETQYF. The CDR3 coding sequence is TGTGCCAGCAGAATTACTAGCGGGGTCCAAGAGACCCAGTACTTC.

CDR3 residues: CASSQGDSGNTIYF. The CDR3 coding sequence is TGCGCCAGCAGCCAAGGGGACAGCGGAAACACCATATATTTT. V gene TRBV4-1 combines with J gene TRBJ1-3; the match to TRBD1 covers 7 bases. The CDR3 runs 14 residues. Trimming removed 1 base from V and 4 bases from J; junction bases left unmatched: 1. Germline loops: CDR1 MGHRA, CDR2 YSYEKL.

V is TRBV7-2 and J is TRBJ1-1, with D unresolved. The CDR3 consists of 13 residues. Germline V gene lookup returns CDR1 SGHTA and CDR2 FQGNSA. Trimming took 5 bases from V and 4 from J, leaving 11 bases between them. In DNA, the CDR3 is TGTGCCAGCAGCATAAGACGGGGCACTGAAGCTTTCTTT. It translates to CASSIRRGTEAFF.